The 6 T cell receptor beta chains below all came from one sample that was sequenced in a study of blood T cell repertoires in COVID-19. Data came from immunoSEQ multiplex PCR; TCRdb stores just in-frame clones and leaves some out. The sample consists of approximately 100,000 clones, roughly two thirds of them appearing once. Sample: peripheral blood. These receptor sequences come from an older man with acute or convalescent COVID-19.

This chain links TRBV3-1 (or the pseudogene TRBV3-2) with TRBJ2-3; a weak D match, TRBD2 (5 bases). Germline CDR1 and CDR2: LGHDT and YNNKEL (reference sequence). V was trimmed by 4 bases and J by 5 bases, leaving 10 bases between them. This CDR3 spans 13 amino acids. The CDR3 nucleotides are TGTGCCAGCAGCCGTGCGGGTGTAGATACGCAGTATTTT. Protein sequence: CASSRAGVDTQYF.

This clone was recorded at least ten times. The V call is TRBV5-6, the J call TRBJ1-4, with 10 bases fitting TRBD1. Trimming removed 2 bases from V and 6 bases from J; junction bases left unmatched: 1. The length of the CDR3 is 14 residues. Germline values: CDR1 SGHDT, CDR2 YYEEEE. The chain's CDR3 is CASSFGTGDEKLFF. CDR3 coding DNA: TGTGCCAGCAGCTTCGGGACAGGGGATGAAAAACTGTTTTTT. Looking up the rest from reference TRBV5-6 and TRBJ1-4 gives the full variable domain: DAGVTQSPTHLIKTRGQQVTLRCSPKSGHDTVSWYQQALGQGPQFIFQYYEEEERQRGNFPDRFSGHQFPNYSSELNVNALLLGDSALYLCASSFGTGDEKLFFGSGTQLSVL.

The chain links TRBV5-6 to TRBJ2-5; D call uncertain. V lost 0 bases and J 2 bases, leaving 8 bases between the germline ends. Germline CDR1 reads SGHDT; CDR2 reads YYEEEE. This CDR3 spans 14 amino acids. CDR3 DNA: TGTGCCAGCAGCTTGGAGTCCAGACAAGAGACCCAGTACTTC. This sequence encodes CASSLESRQETQYF.

This clone was counted ten times or more. The chain is built from TRBV9 and TRBJ2-7; TRBD1 agrees at 7 bases. This CDR3 has 15 amino acids. Trimming removed 4 bases from V and 5 bases from J; junction bases left unmatched: 12. The germline V gene encodes CDR1 SGDLS and CDR2 YYNGEE. The chain's CDR3 is CASSRQSGGGNEQYF. The CDR3 region has the DNA TGTGCCAGCAGCCGACAGTCAGGGGGTGGGAACGAGCAGTACTTC.

V is TRBV27 and J is TRBJ2-7, with 9 bases aligning to TRBD1. From germline, CDR1 is MNHEY and CDR2 SMNVEV (reference sequence). With V trimmed by 6 bases and J by 6 bases, 9 bases remained unmatched. The CDR3 runs to 14 residues. CDR3 region: CASSDRDREFEQYF. CDR3 bases: TGTGCCAGCAGCGATAGGGACAGGGAATTCGAGCAGTACTTC.

The chain uses TRBV28 and TRBJ2-7; 7 nucleotides agree with TRBD2. After removal of 3 bases from V and 7 bases from J, the junction contained 6 bases not matched to a gene. Per germline, CDR1 MDHEN and CDR2 SYDVKM. This CDR3 comprises 13 residues. CDR3 nucleotides: TGTGCCAGCAGTTTCATGAGGGAGGGGGAGCAGTACTTC. This encodes CASSFMREGEQYF.